This TCR beta chain was documented in a study of cytomegalovirus exposure and HLA in healthy donors listed by TCRdb under 2017. As for the study more broadly: In an earlier analysis of 587 of the donors, around 300 Gb of sequence data and some 120 million unique TCR beta sequences from 150 million to 200 million T cells were reported. Every discovery cohort repertoire had been produced on one sequencing platform. Donor age, sex, ethnicity and CMV serostatus were collected together with the repertoire data. The later analysis used no new phenotypic data to find candidate immune exposures, relying instead on TCR beta sequences and their occurrence across donors. Using immunosequencing, the study profiled T cell repertoires from fewer than 850 subjects and related those repertoires to cytomegalovirus serostatus. The study aimed to test whether signatures of past pathogen exposure could be identified by cataloging public T cell receptors. Among 398 genotyped donors of the cohort, an average of around 240,000 unique TCR beta nucleotide sequences were sequenced per donor, around 20% of them non-productive. Typing coverage differed by locus: A, B, C, DRB1 and DQB1 were typed in roughly 629-630 donors, DQA1 in about 500, DPA1 in roughly 590, and DPB1 in 450 to 490. An early release that covered approximately 600 HLA-typed donors contained approximately 290 gigabases of sequencing data and some 87 million unique TCR sequences. The study combined high-throughput TCR immunosequencing, statistical association of individual TCRs with disease status, and machine learning to predict cytomegalovirus infection status. Among the roughly 400 genotyped donors, around 81% belonged to the genetic ancestry cluster associated with self-reported Caucasian donors. A later analysis re-analyzed previously published TCR beta repertoires from 600 to 850 donors and added high-resolution HLA genotyping to study TCR occurrence patterns. Roughly 5 DR-DQ haplotypes were handled as single units for association and clustering, since linkage in the cohort was strong. A later genetic analysis used genome-wide SNP genotypes for about three fifths of the 666 donors, treating that subset as a discovery cohort. Both class I and class II loci were covered by HLA typing, at four-digit resolution. A separate validation cohort of 100 to 150 different subjects was used in addition to the roughly 620-subject first cohort. An earlier analysis of fewer than 700 of the donors applied high-throughput TCR beta sequencing to assess whether each TCR beta V gene segment acted as functional or pseudogenic. Points the paper makes about the study in general: According to a later analysis, TCR association rates differed among HLA loci, with DRB1 alleles showing the most associated TCRs and HLA-C alleles showing the fewest. A later genetic analysis reported fewer N-insertions in productive TCRs among donors in an Asian-associated ancestry cluster than the roughly 700-donor mean. A later analysis found that most CMV-associated TCR beta chains appeared HLA-restricted, with HLA associations seemingly driven largely by CMV exposure. A further reported finding was that TCR beta sequences accurately predicted the HLA-A and HLA-B alleles for most subjects in the first cohort. In a later genetic analysis, a missense DCLRE1C variant was associated with V-gene and J-gene trimming of TCR beta chains, and the association was replicated in an independent cohort. In the study, approximately 160 TCR beta chains were listed as associated with cytomegalovirus. Because HLA typing was unavailable for some donors at each locus, only the typed subset was used in association tests. The only immune exposure information available for the cohort was CMV serostatus. The sequencing pipeline was judged likely to have produced a cluster of highly shared sequence variants as a technical artifact. Only TCR beta chains were sequenced in this cohort, and the absence of alpha or paired-chain data limited detectable features. According to the authors, the approach could potentially be generalized to other disease states and immunological phenotypes. A later analysis reported that several top co-occurrence clusters appeared linked to parvovirus B19, influenza, CMV and Epstein-Barr virus. At a false discovery rate of 0.05, a later analysis linked 15,000 to 20,000 TCR beta sequences to specific HLA alleles. Strong co-occurrence of HLA alleles, especially DR and DQ, made assigning TCR associations to individual alleles difficult. Correlated functional status among segregating V segments might reflect linkage disequilibrium, but an unknown experimental factor could not be ruled out. In a later analysis, HLA-associated TCR beta chains were found to be more clonally expanded and to have lower generation probabilities than equally common non-associated chains. Some IMGT-functional V segments, including TRBV6-2 and TRBV6-3, could not be distinguished by the 87-base-pair reads and were therefore excluded. The classifier was reported to diagnose cytomegalovirus status with high specificity and sensitivity in both the original and validation cohorts. Across donors, most TCR sequences were observed very rarely, whereas some public TCRs were present in many individuals. An earlier analysis of several hundred of the donors showed that most TCR beta V segments appeared in productive rearrangements either about 90% or about 30% of the time, which broadly matched IMGT annotations. Roughly uniform sequencing depth across donors was assumed in presence/absence analyses, although this assumption may not hold. Because counts were too low, more than 15 rarely observed V segments, including chromosome 9 orphons, were left out of the earlier analysis of 587 of the donors. A few of the identified cytomegalovirus-associated TCR beta chains were confirmed in vitro to be specific for cytomegalovirus antigens.

Concerning this clone itself: Its target antigen remains unknown. At one end the junction does not follow the germline gene, possibly because of a read error.

Receptor amplification or capture employed the immunoSEQ multiplex PCR assay. For the multiplex PCR, a mixture combining 60 forward primers for TCR Vbeta segments and 13 reverse primers for TCR Jbeta segments was used. The CDR3 region of rearranged TCR beta genes was amplified from genomic DNA with a multiplex PCR assay. Amplified TCR beta libraries were sequenced as 87-base-pair reads on the Illumina HiSeq System. The original pipeline was this. A later analysis counted about 82 million unique TCR beta chains across the 666 repertoires, and around 9.9 million of these chains were shared by at least two donors. Raw reads were error-corrected and collapsed into unique sequences by a nearest-neighbor algorithm in which closely related sequences were merged to remove PCR and sequencing errors. Alignment of CDR3 sequences to IMGT reference sequences was used to assign V, D and J gene segments. For a sequence to be retained, a match of at least six nucleotides was required to both a V gene segment and a J gene segment. Rearrangements were called productive when the CDR3 lacked stop codons and stayed in frame with V and J; all others were non-productive. Following IMGT convention, CDR3 was defined as the stretch from the second conserved V-encoded cysteine up to the conserved J-encoded phenylalanine. The earlier analysis of fewer than 700 of the donors excluded sequences that lacked an unambiguous match to a single V gene segment. In an earlier analysis of some 590 of the donors, a V segment was called functional when productive rearrangements were above 56.7%, and segregating when the standard deviation between donors exceeded 5%. A statistical classification framework was built for diagnosing cytomegalovirus status from the catalog of TCR beta chain sequences. In a later analysis, V and J genes were assigned by comparing TCR nucleotide sequences against IMGT/GENE-DB human TR gene sequences. A later analysis assigned CDR3 sequences and most-parsimonious VDJ recombination scenarios with the TCRdist pipeline. In a later analysis, every TCR beta chain was defined by the combination of its CDR3 amino acid sequence and its V-gene family, and reads without a unique V-gene family were dropped. As a way to deal with suspected cross-contamination and a sequencing artifact, a later analysis dropped more than 500 nucleotide sequences that were highly shared and had low generation probability. In a later analysis, a clonal expansion index for each public chain was calculated from normalized within-repertoire ranks of inferred template counts. A later analysis computed generation probabilities with a VDJ recombination model fitted to out-of-frame rearrangements, and checked the results against IGoR. A later analysis scored TCR-TCR, TCR-HLA and TCR-CMV co-occurrence with hypergeometric tests, applying a repertoire-size bias correction to TCR pairs. False discovery rates were estimated in a later analysis by permuting HLA or CMV assignments 20 times. In a later analysis, co-occurring TCRs were grouped using DBSCAN, and TCRdist sequence similarity was added for clustering within HLA-allele-positive subsets. Repertoires with fewer than 30,000 or more than 120,000 public chains, plus five repertoires with anomalous nucleotide sharing, were excluded from co-occurrence clustering. TCRdb stores this immuneACCESS table with in-frame sequences only. Part of the clones is absent; in the studies checked, under half of the shortfall reflects unresolved V genes, and no reason is known for the rest. Clonal size and the V and J genes are those of that table, whereas D and trimming came from the DNA. A total of 150,000 or so clones appear in this sample, approximately 79% of them only once. The ten most abundant clones make up 4.3% of the sample.

The cohort comprised more than 550 healthy bone marrow donors. At the time of sampling, every cohort member was nominally healthy, though immune exposures that went unrecorded were likely present. The donor was CMV seropositive and was included in the group of 250 to 300 seropositive cohort members. A peripheral blood sample was provided by each donor, and peripheral blood mononuclear cells were used for TCR beta sequencing. The Qiagen DNeasy Blood Extraction Kit was used to extract genomic DNA from the blood cell samples. Measured from the cysteine to the phenylalanine, the CDR3 is 15 residues long. Only the CDR3 portion is preserved as DNA: 45 bases, with reading frame beginning at the first base. Per the germline V gene, MNHNS is the CDR1 and SASEGT is the CDR2.

The rearranged segments are TRBV6-1 and TRBJ1-5; TRBD1 is a possible D gene, resting on 6 matching bases. The material sequenced was PBMCs. The sequence came from a man between 18 and 35 years old in good health and CMV-seropositive. The CDR3 reads CASRRLFEGDQPRHF. Read as DNA, the sequence is TGTGCCAGCAGGCGGCTGTTCGAGGGGGATCAGCCCCGGCATTTT.